The clone carrying this TCR beta chain was counted only a few times. The antigen is not known. The record originates from a study of CD8+CD57+ T cells in acquired aplastic anemia. TCR beta VDJ and CDR3 profiles were obtained from a genomic DNA template. TCRdb itself ran the reads through MiXCR, one entry per CDR3 protein. The table has about 170,000 distinct CDR3 sequences, 47% seen once; the top ten hold more than 1%. Study findings and constraints: Between patients and controls, CD8+ Simpson's diversity did not vary significantly.

The authors sequenced patients whose flow cytometry had shown CD8+CD57+ cell expansion. V lost 1 base and J lost 5, with 10 bases in between. The CDR3 length is 13 residues. In germline, CDR1 is SGHRS, CDR2 YFSETQ. The material sequenced was sorted CD4+, CD8+, or CD8+CD57+ T cells (not recorded which) from PBMCs. The chain links TRBV5-1 to TRBJ2-7; D is possibly TRBD1 or TRBD2 (6 bases each). The TCR was taken from a human donor with aplastic anemia. The CDR3 DNA reads as TGCGCCAGCAGCTTGCGGGGGCTCGACGAGCAGTACTTC. Its protein is CASSLRGLDEQYF.